Listed below are T cell receptor beta chains from one sample, sequenced in a study of CD8 T cells in ankylosing spondylitis. TCRdb independently ran MiXCR on the 5' RACE reads; one entry per CDR3 protein. The sample holds some 840,000 distinct CDR3 sequences; about 10% are singletons and the top ten take about 0.5%. The sample was blood, either unsorted or a sorted T cell fraction (not recorded which). The receptor source for this set is a male donor with ankylosing spondylitis. Both conserved end residues are part of each CDR3. The order of the fields is CDR3 DNA, CDR3 protein, J gene, V gene, clone size, D gene. D genes are given only for firm matches. For some rows the clone size is stated as once, few or many, or as a class when expanded; others skip it.

CDR3nt: TGTGCCAGCAGTTTATGGGACAGGGGGCGACTCTACAATGAGCAGTTCTTC
CDR3aa: CASSLWDRGRLYNEQFF
j_gene: TRBJ2-1
v_gene: TRBV28
abundance: few
d_gene: TRBD1

CDR3nt: TGTGCCAGCAGCGGAGACCCGGGGCATTCTGGGGCCAACGTCCTGACTTTC
CDR3aa: CASSGDPGHSGANVLTF
j_gene: TRBJ2-6
v_gene: TRBV9
abundance: -
d_gene: -

CDR3nt: TGTGCCAGCAGACAGGGGGGGTGGAACACTGAAGCTTTCTTT
CDR3aa: CASRQGGWNTEAFF
j_gene: TRBJ1-1
v_gene: TRBV28
abundance: many
d_gene: TRBD1

CDR3nt: TGCGCCAGCAGTGGCGGGACTAGCCTCAGGCACGAGCAGTACTTC
CDR3aa: CASSGGTSLRHEQYF
j_gene: TRBJ2-7
v_gene: TRBV10-1
abundance: few
d_gene: TRBD2

CDR3nt: TGCGCCAGCAGCTTGGTATCGGCTATTAACGAGCAGTACTTC
CDR3aa: CASSLVSAINEQYF
j_gene: TRBJ2-7
v_gene: TRBV5-1
abundance: many
d_gene: -

CDR3nt: TGTGCCAGCAGCTTAGTCGGGGGGGCGCGTAATGAGCAGTTCTTC
CDR3aa: CASSLVGGARNEQFF
j_gene: TRBJ2-1
v_gene: TRBV7-2
abundance: -
d_gene: TRBD2

CDR3nt: TGCGCCAGCAGCCAAGGAGCAGGACAGAATACGCAGTATTTT
CDR3aa: CASSQGAGQNTQYF
j_gene: TRBJ2-3
v_gene: TRBV4-3
abundance: few
d_gene: -

CDR3nt: TGCAGTGCCGCAAGGGGTCCAGCTGGGACTGAAGCTTTCTTT
CDR3aa: CSAARGPAGTEAFF
j_gene: TRBJ1-1
v_gene: TRBV20-1
abundance: -
d_gene: -

CDR3nt: TGTGCCACCACACAGGGGGGCGCGGGCTATGGCTACACCTTC
CDR3aa: CATTQGGAGYGYTF
j_gene: TRBJ1-2
v_gene: TRBV7-9
abundance: -
d_gene: TRBD1

CDR3nt: TGTGCCAGCATCCCGGGTACAGGGACTACCCCCTACGAGCAGTACTTC
CDR3aa: CASIPGTGTTPYEQYF
j_gene: TRBJ2-7
v_gene: TRBV27
abundance: -
d_gene: -

CDR3nt: TGCGCCAGCAGCCAAGAGCCGGTTGTGCGGACCGGGGAGCTGTTTTTT
CDR3aa: CASSQEPVVRTGELFF
j_gene: TRBJ2-2
v_gene: TRBV4-3
abundance: -
d_gene: -

CDR3nt: TGTGCCAGCAGCTCCCGGGGGACTACTGAAGCTTTCTTT
CDR3aa: CASSSRGTTEAFF
j_gene: TRBJ1-1
v_gene: TRBV7-2
abundance: -
d_gene: -

CDR3nt: TGTGCCAGTAGTATAACGGGGGGCCCCATCGTTAGCACAGATACGCAGTATTTT
CDR3aa: CASSITGGPIVSTDTQYF
j_gene: TRBJ2-3
v_gene: TRBV19
abundance: few
d_gene: -

CDR3nt: TGTGCCAGCTCACTCCTTGGTGGGGGTGGTAGAGTACATCAGCCCCAGCATTTT
CDR3aa: CASSLLGGGGRVHQPQHF
j_gene: TRBJ1-5
v_gene: TRBV18
abundance: few
d_gene: -

CDR3nt: TGTGCCAGCAGCGACAGGGTGGGGTTATATGGCTACACCTTC
CDR3aa: CASSDRVGLYGYTF
j_gene: TRBJ1-2
v_gene: TRBV7-6
abundance: few
d_gene: TRBD1

CDR3nt: TGTGCCAGCAGCTTACACAGGGGGCTGAGGGCTGAAGCTTTCTTT
CDR3aa: CASSLHRGLRAEAFF
j_gene: TRBJ1-1
v_gene: TRBV7-9
abundance: -
d_gene: TRBD1

CDR3nt: TGCAGTGCTAGTTTCGTAGCGGGGGGAACCGCCAATGAGCAGTTCTTC
CDR3aa: CSASFVAGGTANEQFF
j_gene: TRBJ2-1
v_gene: TRBV20-1
abundance: few
d_gene: TRBD2

CDR3nt: TGTGCCAGCAGCTTAGGGGACGGCTACGAGCAGTACTTC
CDR3aa: CASSLGDGYEQYF
j_gene: TRBJ2-7
v_gene: TRBV11-2
abundance: -
d_gene: -

CDR3nt: TGTGCCAGCAGTCCTCCCTACGCTCCTCTGGGAACCGGGGAGCTGTTTTTT
CDR3aa: CASSPPYAPLGTGELFF
j_gene: TRBJ2-2
v_gene: TRBV6-1
abundance: -
d_gene: -

CDR3nt: TGCAGCGTTGACGGGCAGGGGGCGGCCTACGAGCAGTACTTC
CDR3aa: CSVDGQGAAYEQYF
j_gene: TRBJ2-7
v_gene: TRBV29-1
abundance: -
d_gene: TRBD1

CDR3nt: TGCAGTGGATTCGACGGAGACTCCTACGAGCAGTACTTC
CDR3aa: CSGFDGDSYEQYF
j_gene: TRBJ2-7
v_gene: TRBV20-1
abundance: -
d_gene: -

CDR3nt: TGTGCCAGCAGTTCCTTCCCTGTAGCGGGAGGGAAGGTCAACGAGCAGTACTTC
CDR3aa: CASSSFPVAGGKVNEQYF
j_gene: TRBJ2-7
v_gene: TRBV12-3/TRBV12-4
abundance: -
d_gene: TRBD2

CDR3nt: TGTGCCAGCAGCTCACGGACAGGCCTCTACGAGCAGTACTTC
CDR3aa: CASSSRTGLYEQYF
j_gene: TRBJ2-7
v_gene: TRBV7-2
abundance: many
d_gene: TRBD1

CDR3nt: TGTGCCAGCAGGGGGGACAGGGCGTGGAACACCATATATTTT
CDR3aa: CASRGDRAWNTIYF
j_gene: TRBJ1-3
v_gene: TRBV6-1
abundance: many
d_gene: TRBD1

CDR3nt: TGTGCCAGCAGCCAAGAGGATTTTCTCTATGGCTACACCTTC
CDR3aa: CASSQEDFLYGYTF
j_gene: TRBJ1-2
v_gene: TRBV4-2
abundance: few
d_gene: -

CDR3nt: TGTGCCAGCAGTTGGGGGTTGGGGATGAACACTGAAGCTTTCTTT
CDR3aa: CASSWGLGMNTEAFF
j_gene: TRBJ1-1
v_gene: TRBV28
abundance: many
d_gene: -

CDR3nt: TGCGCCAGCAGCTCAGGACTAGCGAGCTCCTACGAGCAGTACTTC
CDR3aa: CASSSGLASSYEQYF
j_gene: TRBJ2-7
v_gene: TRBV5-1
abundance: few
d_gene: TRBD2

CDR3nt: TGCAGTGCAACGGGACTAGCGGGAGGTTCTCCCAAGACCCAGTACTTC
CDR3aa: CSATGLAGGSPKTQYF
j_gene: TRBJ2-5
v_gene: TRBV20-1
abundance: many
d_gene: TRBD2

CDR3nt: TGTGCCAGCACCGGGACAGAAGCGCAGTATTTT
CDR3aa: CASTGTEAQYF
j_gene: TRBJ2-3
v_gene: TRBV25-1
abundance: few
d_gene: TRBD1